This T cell receptor (beta chain) was found in a study of blood T cell repertoires in COVID-19. Study-level information: The United States, Italy and Spain supplied acute and convalescent COVID-19 samples. The cDNA or gDNA used as material had been derived from T cells, B-cell-depleted T cells, or PBMCs.

In the original processing: Counts of nucleated cells, estimated from reference gene primer amplification, were obtained. TCRdb's table, derived via immunoSEQ multiplex PCR, lists solely in-frame clones and lacks some. That table gives V, J and clone size, and the DNA gave D and trimming. The data contain around 220,000 clones, about 88% of them singletons. Trimming took off 5 bases at V and 5 bases at J, with 15 bases between the two ends. The length of the CDR3 is 13 residues. Germline-derived CDR1 and CDR2 are SQVTM and ANQGSEA. This sequence was found in a man aged 40-55 years with active or convalescent COVID-19. Sequenced input: peripheral blood. This chain links TRBV29-1 with TRBJ1-1, with D possibly TRBD1 on 6 matching bases. CDR3 region: CSVSVFRGTEAFF. CDR3 nucleotides: TGCAGCGTTTCCGTCTTCAGGGGAACTGAAGCTTTCTTT.